The following is a T cell receptor beta chain sequence with its context. This sample is part of a study of blood T cell repertoires in COVID-19. Profiling relied on immunoSEQ multiplex PCR, and the TCRdb table lists in-frame clones only, not all of them. The sample has 150,000 to 200,000 clones; about three quarters are singletons. With 5 bases removed from V and 4 bases from J, the gap between germline ends came to 11 bases. Per germline, CDR1 MNHEY and CDR2 SVGAGI. The CDR3 covers 14 residues. The specimen was peripheral blood. This rearrangement joins TRBV6-5 to TRBJ2-2; tentative D call: TRBD2 (6 bases). This TCR was sampled from a woman aged 70-85 years with acute or convalescent COVID-19. CDR3 nucleotide sequence: TGTGCCAGCAGTCCCGCGGGGAGCACCGGGGAGCTGTTTTTT. Protein: CASSPAGSTGELFF.